What follows are 7 T cell receptor beta chains derived from one specimen sequenced in a study of human T cells and chemical hapten exposure (dated by TCRdb to the early 2020s). The label giving this sample's time point can be read as: pre-sensitization, week 0. This specimen's treatment or condition label, per the study, means: therapeutic diphenylcyclopropenone sensitization with weekly scalp DPC. The method behind the library was RACE. The instrument given in TCRdb is NextSeq 500. The public reads were reanalyzed by TCRdb: fastp trimming at Q25, MiXCR alignment, in-frame beta chains only. CDR3 protein sequences are deduplicated, and each keeps its most common genes and DNA. This sample lists about 85,000 distinct CDR3 sequences; 8.5% were detected once. The ten largest clones capture just over 2.5% of the sample. The material sequenced was whole blood, taken in connection with sensitization to the hapten diphenylcyclopropenone (DPC). The receptors come from a man aged 35 to 55 with alopecia areata. Some clones in this sample may be carry-over from other donors' samples.

The chain joins TRBV7-9 to TRBJ2-3; unclear D gene. This CDR3 is 15 amino acids long. V dropped 3 bases and J dropped 1 base, with 11 bases sitting between them. The V gene's germline CDR1 is SEHNR and CDR2 FQNEAQ (reference sequence). The CDR3 region has the DNA TGTGCCAGCAGCTTTGGATATGAGGGCACAGATACGCAGTATTTT. This translates into CASSFGYEGTDTQYF.

The V call is TRBV29-1, the J call TRBJ2-1; 10 bases are a match to TRBD1. The V segment lost 0 bases and the J segment 6 bases; nucleotides outside the gene matches: 8. CDR1 is SQVTM and CDR2 is ANQGSEA in the germline V gene. The CDR3 is made up of 16 amino acids. This chain's CDR3 is CSVEDLSGTGVNEQFF. The CDR3 DNA follows: TGCAGCGTTGAAGACCTGTCGGGGACAGGGGTCAATGAGCAGTTCTTC.

The table lists this clonotype with a few counts. The chain employs TRBV29-1 and TRBJ2-3, with 10 bases lining up with TRBD1. The germline gives CDR1 SQVTM, CDR2 ANQGSEA. V lost 2 bases to trimming and J lost 4 bases; unmatched junction nucleotides: 6. This CDR3 comprises 15 residues. The CDR3 spells CSVEIWDRGPDTQYF. CDR3 nucleotide sequence: TGCAGCGTTGAAATATGGGACAGGGGCCCAGATACGCAGTATTTT.

The V call is TRBV28, the J call TRBJ2-4; no definite D call. This CDR3 is 16 amino acids long. Germline V gives CDR1 MDHEN, CDR2 SYDVKM. V lost 4 bases and J 0 bases, leaving 13 bases between the germline ends. The CDR3 bases are TGTGCCAGCAGTTCCGGGCATGACCTAGCCAAAAACATTCAGTACTTC. It specifies CASSSGHDLAKNIQYF. The variable domain in full, with the rest retrieved from reference TRBV28 and TRBJ2-4, is DVKVTQSSRYLVKRTGEKVFLECVQDMDHENMFWYRQDPGLGLRLIYFSYDVKMKEKGDIPEGYSVSREKKERFSLILESASTNQTSMYLCASSSGHDLAKNIQYFGAGTRLSVL.

This clonotype was seen at least ten times. V and J are TRBV5-1 and TRBJ1-1; 8 bases map to TRBD1. The CDR3 extends over 13 amino acids. J lost 5 bases, V lost 7 bases, and 7 bases had no gene match. Germline values: CDR1 SGHRS, CDR2 YFSETQ. CDR3 sequence: CASQITGGTEAFF. CDR3 coding DNA: TGCGCCAGCCAGATCACAGGGGGAACTGAAGCTTTCTTT.

The J gene is TRBJ1-1, the V gene TRBV7-2, with D perhaps matching TRBD1 (6 bases). This CDR3 is built from 14 residues. From germline, CDR1 is SGHTA and CDR2 FQGNSA. V lost 6 bases and J lost 10, with 21 bases in between. The CDR3 nucleotides are TGTGCCAGCAGTACTATGGCTTGGGTACAGGGAGCTTTCTTT. This gives the protein CASSTMAWVQGAFF.

This clonotype was seen many times. The chain is built from TRBV29-1 and TRBJ1-1; weak D call: TRBD1 (5 bases). Per germline, CDR1 SQVTM and CDR2 ANQGSEA. Trimming removed 4 bases from V and 2 bases from J, with 11 bases in between. CDR3 length: 13 residues. Written as DNA, the CDR3 is TGCAGCGTTGTTCGGGGACCCAACACTGAAGCTTTCTTT. This sequence encodes CSVVRGPNTEAFF. The whole variable domain, remainder taken from reference TRBV29-1 and TRBJ1-1, is SAVISQKPSRDICQRGTSLTIQCQVDSQVTMMFWYRQQPGQSLTLIATANQGSEATYESGFVIDKFPISRPNLTFSTLTVSNMSPEDSSIYLCSVVRGPNTEAFFGQGTRLTVV.